The 26 T cell receptor beta chains below come from one sample, sequenced in a study of blood T cell repertoires in COVID-19. The table came from immunoSEQ multiplex PCR; TCRdb's copy has only in-frame clones and leaves some out. The sample comprises over 100,000 clones, 80% to 85% of which are singletons, and 6.5% to 10% rests with the top ten. The sequencing sample was made of peripheral blood. Source of these receptors: a man aged 70-80 years with acute or convalescent COVID-19.

The chain has TRBV28 and TRBJ1-1; 7 bases are shared with TRBD1. With V trimmed by 8 bases and J by 5 bases, 11 bases remained unmatched. There are 14 residues in the CDR3. Germline V CDR1 and CDR2: MDHEN, SYDVKM. DNA of the CDR3: TGTGCCAGCGGCCTACAGGGGAGCGAAACTGAAGCTTTCTTT. Its translation is CASGLQGSETEAFF.

The chain links TRBV5-6 to TRBJ1-4; D is perhaps TRBD1 (6 bases). V was shortened by 0 bases and J by 7 bases, with 10 bases between the two germline ends. The CDR3 is 14 residues long. Germline CDR1 and CDR2: SGHDT and YYEEEE. CDR3 amino acids: CASSLDRDSEKLFF. CDR3 in DNA: TGTGCCAGCAGCTTGGACAGGGATAGTGAAAAACTGTTTTTT.

The chain links TRBV6-5 to TRBJ1-4; the D is unclear. CDR3 length: 15 residues. The ends were cut back, 0 bases at V and 3 bases at J, with 8 bases in the middle. From germline, CDR1 is MNHEY and CDR2 SVGAGI. In DNA form, the CDR3 reads TGTGCCAGCAGTTACTCGGGCGGGGCTAATGAAAAACTGTTTTTT. It is translated as CASSYSGGANEKLFF.

The V gene is TRBV6-6, the J gene TRBJ2-4, with 8 bases identical to TRBD2. The CDR3 is 16 amino acids. Germline CDR1 is MNHNY and CDR2 is SVGAGI (reference sequence). The V gene end was trimmed by 5 bases and the J gene end by 7 bases; junction bases not matched to a gene: 13. The CDR3 reads CASSGETSAGGNIQYF. In DNA form, the CDR3 reads TGTGCCAGCAGTGGCGAAACTAGTGCGGGAGGCAACATTCAGTACTTC.

CDR3 DNA: TGTGCTGGGGGCGGAGCTTACTACGAGCAGTACTTC. It yields the protein CAGGGAYYEQYF. The chain uses TRBV10-3 and TRBJ2-7; TRBD1 might be the D (6 bases). This CDR3 is built from 12 residues. Germline lookup yields CDR1 ENHRY and CDR2 SYGVKD.

The V and J genes are TRBV23-1 and TRBJ2-3; TRBD1 matches at 10 bases. TRBV23-1 is filed as an ORF, its function uncertain. The CDR3 is 14 residues long. The trim removed 7 bases at V and 1 base at J, leaving 2 bases unmatched. The chain's CDR3 is CASKGTGGTDTQYF. CDR3 in DNA: TGCGCCAGCAAGGGGACAGGGGGCACAGATACGCAGTATTTT.

The V gene is TRBV5-1, the J gene TRBJ2-1; 10 bases align to TRBD2. Germline V lookup: CDR1 SGHRS, CDR2 YFSETQ. V lost 3 bases and J lost 9; bases outside the gene matches: 9. CDR3 size: 15 residues. In nucleotides, the CDR3 is TGCGCCAGCAGCTCCCTAGCGGGAGTGGGATCTGAGCAGTTCTTC. Residues: CASSSLAGVGSEQFF.

V usage is TRBV5-6 and J usage is TRBJ2-7; TRBD1 is a possible D gene (5 bases). Trimming left V 0 bases short and J 5 bases short, with 9 bases between. This CDR3 comprises 13 residues. Germline loops: CDR1 SGHDT, CDR2 YYEEEE. CDR3 bases: TGTGCCAGCAGCTTGGTGCCGGACAACGAGCAGTACTTC. It specifies CASSLVPDNEQYF.

The chain couples TRBV28 to TRBJ2-7; possibly TRBD2 for D (6 bases). The germline V and J ends were trimmed by 2 bases and 9 bases, with 23 bases remaining between them. Germline loops: CDR1 MDHEN, CDR2 SYDVKM. CDR3 length equals 16 residues. The CDR3 DNA sequence: TGTGCCAGCAGTTTAGGGGGTAGCGGAGCCTACGAGTGGCAGTACTTC. It is translated as CASSLGGSGAYEWQYF. Supplemented by reference TRBV28 and TRBJ2-7, the full variable domain reads DVKVTQSSRYLVKRTGEKVFLECVQDMDHENMFWYRQDPGLGLRLIYFSYDVKMKEKGDIPEGYSVSREKKERFSLILESASTNQTSMYLCASSLGGSGAYEWQYFGPGTRLTVT.

The V call is TRBV4-2, the J call TRBJ2-7; no firm D call. Germline CDR1 and CDR2: LGHNA and YNFKEQ. This CDR3 is built from 14 residues. V was shortened by 4 bases and J by 3 bases, with 13 bases between the two germline ends. The CDR3 here is CASSPDRSGYEQYF. As DNA, the CDR3 is TGTGCCAGCAGCCCGGATAGGTCAGGCTACGAGCAGTACTTC.

The chain is built from TRBV15 and TRBJ1-5; tentative D call: TRBD1 (5 bases). The CDR3 is made up of 14 amino acids. Between the trimmed V and J ends, which lost 1 base and 11 bases, there was a span of 15 bases. Per the germline V gene, CDR1 is LNHNV and CDR2 is YYDKDF (reference sequence). The DNA of the CDR3 is TGTGCCACCAGCAGAGGGGCGGGGACGAGGTCCCAGCATTTT. This sequence encodes CATSRGAGTRSQHF. Variable domain in full (rest from reference TRBV15 and TRBJ1-5): DAMVIQNPRYQVTQFGKPVTLSCSQTLNHNVMYWYQQKSSQAPKLLFHYYDKDFNNEADTPDNFQSRRPNTSFCFLDIRSPGLGDTAMYLCATSRGAGTRSQHFGDGTRLSIL.

This chain links TRBV6-2 or TRBV6-3 with TRBJ2-4; TRBD1 agrees at 11 bases. V was pared by 0 bases and J by 4 bases, with 14 bases of the junction left unmatched. Per germline, CDR1 MNHEY and CDR2 SVGEGT. The CDR3 is made up of 20 amino acids. In DNA, the CDR3 is TGTGCCAGCAGTTACTCGAGCGGGACAGGGGGAGGAATAGGAAAAAACATTCAGTACTTC. Residues: CASSYSSGTGGGIGKNIQYF.

The chain carries TRBV7-9 and TRBJ2-7; 9 bases agree with TRBD1. Germline V CDR1 and CDR2: SEHNR, FQNEAQ (reference sequence). V shed 4 bases and J 3 bases; nucleotides not matched to a gene: 7. This CDR3 comprises 15 residues. CDR3 sequence: CASSSGQGMSYEQYF. The CDR3 bases are TGTGCCAGCAGCTCCGGACAGGGGATGAGCTACGAGCAGTACTTC.

The chain has TRBV7-3 and TRBJ1-1; 7 bases match TRBD1. This CDR3 contains 14 residues. Germline CDR1 reads SGHTA; CDR2 reads FQGTGA. With 5 bases clipped from V and 6 bases from J, the junction kept 9 bases outside the gene matches. The CDR3 region has the DNA TGTGCCAGCAGCGCCTCCAGGGGGAGTGCTGAAGCTTTCTTT. As protein: CASSASRGSAEAFF. Full variable domain (missing parts from reference TRBV7-3 and TRBJ1-1): GAGVSQTPSNKVTEKGKYVELRCDPISGHTALYWYRQSLGQGPEFLIYFQGTGAADDSGLPNDRFFAVRPEGSVSTLKIQRTERGDSAVYLCASSASRGSAEAFFGQGTRLTVV.

V usage is TRBV7-9 and J usage is TRBJ1-2; D unresolved. Germline CDR1 SEHNR, CDR2 FQNEAQ (reference sequence). Between the trimmed V and J ends, which lost 1 base and 13 bases, there was a span of 4 bases. This CDR3 contains 9 residues. The CDR3 bases are TGTGCCAGCAGCTTAGGGGCCACCTTC. Its protein is CASSLGATF.

The chain combines TRBV19 with TRBJ2-5; weak D call: TRBD2 (5 bases). V lost 4 bases to trimming and J lost 1 base, with 16 bases between them. The V gene's germline CDR1 is LNHDA and CDR2 SQIVND (reference sequence). This CDR3 is 16 amino acids long. The DNA of the CDR3 is TGTGCCAGTAGTACGTCGCCTGGCGGGCGCCAAGAGACCCAGTACTTC. This encodes CASSTSPGGRQETQYF.

This clone was seen only once. V is TRBV19 and J is TRBJ2-2, with TRBD2 matching 9 bases. The germline V gene has CDR1 LNHDA and CDR2 SQIVND (reference sequence). The CDR3 loop spans 15 amino acids. V dropped 7 bases and J dropped 2; count of bases not matched to a gene: 5. The CDR3 region has the DNA TGTGCCAGTAATCGCGGGGGGGTCAACACCGGGGAGCTGTTTTTT. This encodes CASNRGGVNTGELFF.

The rearrangement links TRBV30 to TRBJ2-7, with D uncertain. Germline V CDR1 and CDR2: GTSNPN, SVGIG (reference sequence). CDR3 size: 12 residues. Trimming left V 8 bases short and J 2 bases short, with 13 bases between. The chain's CDR3 is CAGRGATYEQYF. CDR3 DNA sequence: TGTGCCGGAAGAGGTGCTACCTACGAGCAGTACTTC.

The chain couples TRBV7-8 to TRBJ1-2; the match to TRBD1 covers 11 bases. V lost 5 bases to trimming and J lost 2 bases; unmatched junction nucleotides: 4. Germline CDR1 SGHVS, CDR2 FQNEAQ. The CDR3 contains 15 residues. The CDR3: CASSLGTGGNYGYTF. In DNA, the CDR3 is TGTGCCAGCAGCCTGGGGACAGGGGGGAACTATGGCTACACCTTC.

The V and J genes are TRBV14 and TRBJ2-3; no clear D gene. The CDR3 spans 18 residues. Germline V gives CDR1 SGHDN, CDR2 FVKESK. V lost 1 base to trimming and J lost 7 bases, with 24 bases between them. This chain's CDR3 is CASSQVRFQFFPINTQYF. In nucleotides, the CDR3 is TGTGCCAGCAGCCAAGTGCGATTCCAATTCTTCCCCATTAATACGCAGTATTTT.

This clone appeared once. The chain uses TRBV6-5 and TRBJ1-1, with D tentatively TRBD1 (5 bases). The germline V and J ends were trimmed by 5 bases and 0 bases, with 10 bases remaining between them. CDR1 is MNHEY, CDR2 SVGAGI, per germline. The CDR3 has 14 amino acids. In DNA form, the CDR3 reads TGTGCCAGCAGTCGGGCAGGGATGAACACTGAAGCTTTCTTT. Translated: CASSRAGMNTEAFF.

The chain is built from TRBV7-9 and TRBJ2-1; 8 nucleotides agree with TRBD2. The CDR3 is made up of 16 amino acids. CDR1 is SEHNR, CDR2 FQNEAQ, per germline (reference sequence). The trim removed 5 bases at V and 6 bases at J, leaving 12 bases unmatched. This chain's CDR3 is CASSRGAGGSPNEQFF. CDR3 in DNA: TGTGCCAGCAGCCGGGGGGCGGGAGGATCCCCCAATGAGCAGTTCTTC.

The chain employs TRBV9 and TRBJ1-4, with 10 bases matching TRBD1. With 0 bases clipped from V and 10 bases from J, the junction kept 6 bases outside the gene matches. This CDR3 is 15 amino acids long. Germline V gene lookup returns CDR1 SGDLS and CDR2 YYNGEE. CDR3 sequence: CASSVGGQGKGKLFF. CDR3 in DNA: TGTGCCAGCAGCGTAGGGGGACAGGGGAAAGGAAAACTGTTTTTT.

This chain joins TRBV6-2 or TRBV6-3 and TRBJ2-1; 15 bases are a match to TRBD2. V dropped 5 bases and J dropped 0; count of bases not matched to a gene: 14. The CDR3 has 21 residues. Per germline, CDR1 MNHEY and CDR2 SVGEGT. The CDR3, as DNA: TGTGCCAGCAGTAAGGGACGGGGACTAGCGGGGGGAACGCACTCCTACAATGAGCAGTTCTTC. It codes for CASSKGRGLAGGTHSYNEQFF.

This chain connects TRBV4-2 to TRBJ1-2; 7 bases are shared with TRBD1. J gave up 9 bases and V 0 bases, and 10 bases lay outside the gene matches. Germline CDR1 and CDR2: LGHNA and YNFKEQ. CDR3 length: 15 residues. This CDR3 reads CASSQEMTGSPRYTF. CDR3 nucleotides: TGTGCCAGCAGCCAAGAGATGACAGGGAGTCCACGCTACACCTTC.

The CDR3 protein is CASSLVLGQGFHYGYTF. CDR3 nucleotides: TGTGCCAGCAGCTTAGTTCTGGGACAGGGATTCCACTATGGCTACACCTTC. V and J are TRBV7-8 and TRBJ1-2, with 9 bases fitting TRBD1. The CDR3 consists of 17 residues. After removal of 1 base from V and 3 bases from J, the junction contained 9 bases not matched to a gene. Germline V gene lookup returns CDR1 SGHVS and CDR2 FQNEAQ.